This paragraph reports one T cell receptor (beta chain). The data were produced by immunoSEQ multiplex PCR, yet TCRdb's version contains in-frame clones alone and is incomplete. The sample contains roughly 80,000 clones, 98% of which appear only once. This sample is part of a study of Tregs in tolerant kidney transplant recipients. CDR3 length: 15 amino acids. Germline CDR1 and CDR2: SGHTA and FQGNSA. V lost 4 bases, J lost 6 bases, and 3 bases stayed unmatched. The sample here was CD4+ T cells from blood, taken before the transplant. This receptor was obtained from a human donor who received a combined kidney and bone marrow transplant. This sequence joins TRBV7-2 and TRBJ2-1; 13 positions match TRBD2. CDR3 residues: CASSSGLAGSNEQFF. In DNA, the CDR3 is TGTGCCAGCAGCTCGGGACTAGCGGGGTCCAATGAGCAGTTCTTC.